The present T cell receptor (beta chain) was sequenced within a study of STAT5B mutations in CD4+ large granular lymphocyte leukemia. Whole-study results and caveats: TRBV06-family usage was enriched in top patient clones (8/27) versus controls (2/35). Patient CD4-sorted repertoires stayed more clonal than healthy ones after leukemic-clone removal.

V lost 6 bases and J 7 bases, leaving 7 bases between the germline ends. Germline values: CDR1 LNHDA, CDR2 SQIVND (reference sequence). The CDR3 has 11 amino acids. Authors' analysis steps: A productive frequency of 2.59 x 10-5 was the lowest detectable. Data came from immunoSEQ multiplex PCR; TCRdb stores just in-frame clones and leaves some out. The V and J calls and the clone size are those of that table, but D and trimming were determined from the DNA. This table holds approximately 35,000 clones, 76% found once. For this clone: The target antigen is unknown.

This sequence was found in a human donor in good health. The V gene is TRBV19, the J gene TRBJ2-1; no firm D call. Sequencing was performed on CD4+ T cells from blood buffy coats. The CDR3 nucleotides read TGTGCCAGTAGAGAAAGGAATGAGCAGTTCTTC. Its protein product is CASRERNEQFF.